The following is a T cell receptor (beta chain) sequence with its context. Profiled with immunoSEQ multiplex PCR; TCRdb holds only in-frame clones, not every one. The data contain 300,000 to 400,000 clones, around 85% of them singletons. The data were taken from a study of blood T cell repertoires in COVID-19. This CDR3 is 15 amino acids long. Per germline, CDR1 GTSNPN and CDR2 SVGIG (reference sequence). Trimming removed 6 bases at V and 2 bases at J, with 17 bases between. This clonotype was sampled from a woman younger than 45 who had been exposed to COVID-19. Material for sequencing was PBMCs or T cells enriched from blood (not recorded which). The V call is TRBV30, the J call TRBJ2-1, with D perhaps TRBD2 (5 bases). The CDR3 region is CACQNSGFPYNEQFF. CDR3 DNA sequence: TGTGCCTGCCAAAATTCGGGATTCCCCTACAATGAGCAGTTCTTC.